The text below deals with one T cell receptor (beta chain). CD45RO-negative, CCR7-positively selected cells formed the naive CD8 fraction, excluding terminally differentiated effector memory CD45RA+ cells. These data come from a study of shared clonotypes between healthy human individuals. Sorted-subset replicate PCR reactions contained roughly 200 ng DNA, corresponding to roughly 29,000 T cell genomes. Here immunoSEQ multiplex PCR was the method, and the copy in TCRdb shows in-frame clones only, minus some. The profile shows roughly 2,000,000 clones, 85% to 95% of them singletons. The specimen sequenced was naive CD8+ T cells sorted from blood. The sequence was obtained from a man younger than 35 in good health.

CDR3 in amino acids: CASSAGGLTYEQYF. The CDR3 nucleotides are TGTGCCAGTAGTGCGGGGGGACTTACCTACGAGCAGTACTTC. V usage is TRBV19 and J usage is TRBJ2-7, with TRBD2 matching over 8 bases. J lost 2 bases, V lost 5 bases, and 5 bases had no gene match. The CDR3 consists of 14 residues. Germline values: CDR1 LNHDA, CDR2 SQIVND (reference sequence).